This T cell receptor beta chain appears in the sequencing data of a study of cytotoxic CD8 clonotypes in ibrutinib-treated CLL (dated by TCRdb to the early 2020s). Notes on the research overall: In this cohort, some 14 patients were treatment-naive and approximately 10 were relapsed/refractory, while some 18 had unmutated IGHV. Responses were partial in roughly 24 patients and complete in 2; after median approximately 67 months follow-up, about 14 stayed in remission and 12 progressed. Samples at response were collected after a median of about twelve months of treatment, with a range of roughly 6 to 36 months. Samples averaged 255,043 productive templates and tens of thousands of productive rearrangements. Of the roughly 86 people in the trial, approximately 24 had longitudinal samples available. Cryopreserved peripheral blood mononuclear cells were obtained prior to treatment, at the time of response, and at either disease progression or sustained remission. Every sample from remission and from progressive disease was obtained while the patients were still on ibrutinib.

Each clonotype received, on average, around 10x coverage in deep resolution sequencing performed on a MiSeq, where the target depth lay between 1 in 1 million and 1 in 200,000 T cells. The immunoSEQ hsTCRB Kit was used to generate the TCR beta libraries. Concerning the study's data processing: ImmunoSEQ Data Assistant and ImmunoSEQ Analyzer were used for data analysis, and V, D and J genes were assigned according to IMGT definitions. Clonality, which ranges from 0 to 1, was calculated as one minus the normalized Shannon entropy of productive rearrangement frequencies. Public clonotype analysis was restricted to overrepresented clonotypes comprising at least 0.05% of each patient's repertoire. Some twelve repertoires from age-matched healthy donors, obtained from immuneACCESS, served as clonality controls. In its TCRdb copy, this immuneACCESS table keeps in-frame sequences only and misses some clones. Where compared with another copy, unresolved V genes explain less than half of these, and the others have no known cause. V, J and clone size are taken as reported in that table, and D and trimming were inferred from the DNA itself. This sample holds 250,000 to 350,000 clones; approximately 76% were observed only once. The ten largest account for 5.6% of the sample.

In the case of this clone: The target of this receptor is not known. The input lacks base qualities; no much larger clone sits a single base away.

Per the publication, the time point label means: progressive disease on ibrutinib. For TCR beta library preparation, roughly 2 micrograms of genomic DNA were isolated from cryopreserved PBMCs. Longitudinal blood samples from CLL patients receiving ibrutinib monotherapy were subjected to high-throughput TCR beta sequencing. The patients took part in an open-label, single-center phase 2 trial of ibrutinib monotherapy. On the study overall, not on this receptor specifically: Sustained-remission and progressing patients did not have matched sampling times, and lymph node repertoires were not examined. Public clonotypes were found to be uncommon and were observed to contract or remain stable during treatment; the increase in clonality was shown to reflect expansion of private clonotypes at ibrutinib response. Baseline clonality was found to be higher than that of age-matched healthy donors and was strongly correlated with circulating CD8+ T-cell counts. Clonality increased at ibrutinib response, stayed stable in sustained remission, and fell back toward baseline at progression.

The TCR was taken from a human donor with chronic lymphocytic leukemia. Specimen: PBMCs, collected at disease progression, from a patient treated with ibrutinib.

The bases are TGTGCCAGCTCACTGAAGACTGATCTCTACGAGCAGTACTTC. It specifies CASSLKTDLYEQYF. The chain joins TRBV18 to TRBJ2-7; confidence is insufficient to name the D gene. CDR1 and CDR2 are read off the germline V gene as KGHSH and LQKENI. From the cysteine through the phenylalanine, the CDR3 covers 14 amino acids. CDR3 DNA is the only sequence kept; it has 42 bases, read in frame from the first base. V loses 4 bases of germline sequence and J loses 3 bases, and the interval between the two ends is 13 bases. The CDR3 plus the reference TRBV18 and TRBJ2-7 genes for the other parts give the full variable domain: NAGVMQNPRHLVRRRGQEARLRCSPMKGHSHVYWYRQLPEEGLKFMVYLQKENIIDESGMPKERFSAEFPKEGPSILRIQQVVRGDSAAYFCASSLKTDLYEQYFGPGTRLTVT.